The rows below give T cell receptor beta chains drawn from one sample of a study of blood T cell repertoires in COVID-19. Produced via immunoSEQ multiplex PCR; TCRdb's table is partial and in-frame only. The sample has about 25,000 clones; just over 85% are singletons. The sample consisted of peripheral blood. Receptors were obtained from a woman at least 80 years old with acute or convalescent COVID-19. Each CDR3 is given with its conserved first and last residue. Fields, in order: D gene, V gene, J gene, clone size, CDR3 DNA, CDR3 protein. A D gene is named only where the DNA matches it firmly. Rows give clone size only sometimes, using once, few, many, or a class for an expanded clone.

.	TRBV7-2	TRBJ1-1	.	TGTGCCAGCAGACTCCGGGGGGGGGTGATGAACACTGAAGCTTTCTTT	CASRLRGGVMNTEAFF
TRBD1	TRBV9	TRBJ1-4	.	TGTGCCAGCAGCCGAGGACAGGGAGGTGAAAAACTGTTTTTT	CASSRGQGGEKLFF
.	TRBV28	TRBJ1-5	.	TGTGCCAGCAGTTTCTCAAGACAGGGCAATCAGCCCCAGCATTTT	CASSFSRQGNQPQHF
TRBD1	TRBV5-1	TRBJ1-1	.	TGCGCCAGCAGCCCGGTGGCAGGGGGGAGAGCTGAAGCTTTCTTT	CASSPVAGGRAEAFF
.	TRBV27	TRBJ2-7	.	TGTGCCAGCAGACTCCGCTGGTCCGACTCCTACGAGCAGTACTTC	CASRLRWSDSYEQYF
.	TRBV5-1	TRBJ1-4	.	TGCGCCAGCAGCTTGGCGGGGGGGGAAGAAAAACTGTTTTTT	CASSLAGGEEKLFF
TRBD1	TRBV2	TRBJ1-6	.	TGTGCCAGCAATTTCCTCTCCACAGGGGCCAGAGACGGTTCACCCCTCCACTTT	CASNFLSTGARDGSPLHF
TRBD1	TRBV5-6	TRBJ2-1	.	TGTGCCAGCAGCTTGGGGGACAGGGCCTACAATGAGCAGTTCTTC	CASSLGDRAYNEQFF
.	TRBV19	TRBJ2-4	.	TGTGCCAGTAGTATCACCGGGGATGAAAACATTCAGTACTTC	CASSITGDENIQYF
.	TRBV3-1/TRBV3-2	TRBJ1-4	.	TGTGCCAGCAGCCCCACCCCTGGGCCGGAGGGAAAACTGTTTTTT	CASSPTPGPEGKLFF
.	TRBV10-3	TRBJ2-7	.	TGTGCCATCAGTGAGGGGCAGCAAGCCTACGAGCAGTACTTC	CAISEGQQAYEQYF
.	TRBV11-2	TRBJ2-1	.	TGTGCCAGCAGCTTATTCAACAATGAGCAGTTCTTC	CASSLFNNEQFF
.	TRBV4-1	TRBJ2-7	.	TGCGCCAGCAGCCAAGCTCTACAGGGAGTGCGGCACGAGCAGTACTTC	CASSQALQGVRHEQYF
TRBD1	TRBV7-2	TRBJ2-7	once	TGTGCCAGCAGCCTTACGGGACAGACGTACGTGGAGCAGTACTTC	CASSLTGQTYVEQYF